One and the same sample provided the 26 T cell receptor beta chains below, sequenced in a study of OX40 agonist ivuxolimab in advanced cancers. Library construction relied on the immunoSEQ multiplex PCR assay. TCRdb holds this immuneACCESS table with in-frame rearrangements only. Some clones are missing; in checked studies, unresolved V genes explain under half, and the rest has no known cause. The sample yields roughly 60,000 clones; about 90% were counted once. The top ten hold around 15% of the sample. Sequenced here: CD4+ or CD8+ T cells sorted from blood, sampled in a trial of the OX40 agonist ivuxolimab. Receptor source: an adult with an advanced solid tumor such as melanoma, head and neck, liver or kidney cancer.

The count of this clone is one. The chain employs TRBV5-1 and TRBJ2-3; a possible D gene is TRBD1 (6 bases). The CDR3 runs to 16 residues. V lost 2 bases, J lost 0 bases, and 13 bases lay in between. Germline loops: CDR1 SGHRS, CDR2 YFSETQ. CDR3 region: CASSFSGVTSTDTQYF. The CDR3 DNA sequence: TGCGCCAGCAGCTTTTCAGGGGTGACTAGCACAGATACGCAGTATTTT.

The chain recombines TRBV11-3 with TRBJ2-2; D call uncertain. V was shortened by 5 bases and J by 5 bases, with 9 bases between the two germline ends. This CDR3 has 13 amino acids. From germline, CDR1 is SGHNT and CDR2 YENEEA. The CDR3 loop reads CASSPHETGELFF. The CDR3 nucleotides read TGTGCCAGCAGCCCTCACGAAACCGGGGAGCTGTTTTTT.

In nucleotides, the CDR3 is TGCGCCAGCAGCGCCGGAGGGCGGGGCTACGAGCAGTACTTC. Translated, it gives CASSAGGRGYEQYF. This chain connects TRBV5-1 to TRBJ2-7; weak D call: TRBD2 (6 bases). This CDR3 is built from 14 residues. Looked up from germline, CDR1 is SGHRS and CDR2 is YFSETQ. Between the trimmed V and J ends, which lost 4 bases and 3 bases, there was a span of 14 bases.

The chain is built from TRBV6-6 and TRBJ2-1; tentative D call: TRBD2 (5 bases). V lost 6 bases, J lost 9 bases, and 9 bases lay in between. From germline, CDR1 is MNHNY and CDR2 SVGAGI (reference sequence). The CDR3 spans 11 residues. The CDR3 loop is CASRFEGEQFF. In DNA, the CDR3 is TGTGCCAGCAGATTTGAGGGTGAGCAGTTCTTC.

The V and J genes are TRBV11-1 and TRBJ2-2; D unresolved. The germline V and J ends were trimmed by 2 bases and 6 bases, with 7 bases remaining between them. Germline CDR1 reads SGHAT; CDR2 reads FQDESV (reference sequence). There are 13 residues in the CDR3. CDR3 sequence: CASSLTQAGELFF. CDR3 bases: TGTGCCAGCAGCTTAACCCAGGCCGGGGAGCTGTTTTTT.

This clone came up once. V usage is TRBV11-3 and J usage is TRBJ2-3; a possible D gene is TRBD2 (6 bases). This CDR3 comprises 15 residues. V lost 5 bases, J lost 0 bases, and 12 bases lay in between. Germline V gene data show CDR1 as SGHNT and CDR2 as YENEEA. CDR3 in amino acids: CASSARSGSTDTQYF. In DNA form, the CDR3 reads TGTGCCAGCAGCGCCCGGAGCGGGAGCACAGATACGCAGTATTTT.

The genes are TRBV6-5 and TRBJ1-6; D remains unclear. Between the trimmed V and J ends, which lost 1 base and 4 bases, there was a span of 11 bases. The length of the CDR3 is 16 residues. Looked up from germline, CDR1 is MNHEY and CDR2 is SVGAGI. The CDR3 loop reads CASSYFAGVYNSPLHF. DNA for the CDR3: TGTGCCAGCAGTTACTTCGCCGGGGTATATAATTCACCCCTCCACTTT.

The chain joins TRBV28 to TRBJ2-1; 9 bases are shared with TRBD2. Germline V lookup: CDR1 MDHEN, CDR2 SYDVKM. The V gene end was trimmed by 3 bases and the J gene end by 4 bases; junction bases not matched to a gene: 7. This CDR3 is 16 amino acids long. The CDR3 is CASSLGSGSWYNEQFF. CDR3 nucleotides: TGTGCCAGCAGTTTGGGTAGCGGGAGCTGGTACAATGAGCAGTTCTTC.

V is TRBV7-2 and J is TRBJ2-2; 7 nucleotides agree with TRBD2. The junction had 3 bases not matched to a gene; V was cut back by 3 bases and J by 5 bases. The CDR3 is 14 amino acids. Germline CDR1 and CDR2: SGHTA and FQGNSA. The CDR3 is CASSFRLATGELFF. DNA for the CDR3: TGTGCCAGCAGCTTTCGACTAGCTACCGGGGAGCTGTTTTTT.

This clone was observed a single time. The chain links TRBV5-1 to TRBJ2-7; 10 bases are a match to TRBD1. The length of the CDR3 is 14 residues. Germline-derived CDR1 and CDR2 are SGHRS and YFSETQ. Unmatched junction bases numbered 8, after V lost 4 bases and J lost 7 bases. In DNA, the CDR3 is TGCGCCAGCAGCGCCGGGACAGGGGTAAAAGAGCAGTACTTC. Amino acid sequence: CASSAGTGVKEQYF.

V is TRBV5-1 and J is TRBJ1-4; TRBD1 matches 7 bases. J was trimmed by 2 bases and V by 1 base; bases with no gene match: 5. CDR1 and CDR2 (germline): SGHRS, YFSETQ. The CDR3 is made up of 16 amino acids. In DNA, the CDR3 is TGCGCCAGCAGCTTGCGGCCACAGGGGACTAATGAAAAACTGTTTTTT. Translated, it gives CASSLRPQGTNEKLFF.

This sequence joins TRBV5-4 and TRBJ2-3, with unresolved D. CDR1 is SGHNT and CDR2 is YYREEE in the germline V gene (reference sequence). The CDR3 runs to 16 residues. Trimming pared 0 bases from V and 2 bases from J, leaving 13 bases between. The CDR3 reads CASSLAQAGLTDTQYF. The CDR3 region has the DNA TGTGCCAGCAGCTTGGCTCAGGCAGGCCTCACAGATACGCAGTATTTT.

This clone has a single count. The chain recombines TRBV2 with TRBJ1-5; 10 bases match TRBD1. The germline V gene encodes CDR1 SNHLY and CDR2 FYNNEI. The CDR3 sequence is 16 residues long. Unmatched junction bases numbered 7, after V lost 6 bases and J lost 2 bases. The CDR3: CASRSPGTGGNQPQHF. For the CDR3, the DNA is TGTGCCAGCAGATCTCCCGGGACAGGGGGCAATCAGCCCCAGCATTTT.

This chain joins TRBV29-1 and TRBJ2-1; D remains ambiguous. V was shortened by 6 bases and J by 3 bases, with 24 bases between the two germline ends. The CDR3 has 17 amino acids. Germline lookup yields CDR1 SQVTM and CDR2 ANQGSEA. The CDR3 nucleotides read TGCAGCGTCGCATTGATTTTAACCCATGATAGCTACAATGAGCAGTTCTTC. It encodes CSVALILTHDSYNEQFF.

J is TRBJ1-5 and V is TRBV13; 7 nucleotides agree with TRBD1. Losses at the gene ends were 0 bases for V and 2 bases for J; bases not matched to a gene: 7. The V gene's germline CDR1 is PRHDT and CDR2 FYEKMQ (reference sequence). There are 17 residues in the CDR3. This CDR3 reads CASSLGNRGAGNQPQHF. The CDR3, as DNA: TGTGCCAGCAGCTTAGGGAACAGGGGCGCAGGCAATCAGCCCCAGCATTTT.

J is TRBJ1-2 and V is TRBV10-1, with 8 bases lining up with TRBD1. CDR1 WNHNN and CDR2 SYGVQD come from the germline V gene (reference sequence). Trimming took 6 bases from V and 4 from J; bases not matched to a gene: 4. The CDR3 sequence is 13 residues long. The CDR3 protein is CASSPDRGYGYTF. In DNA, the CDR3 is TGCGCCAGCAGCCCAGACAGGGGCTATGGCTACACCTTC.

The gene calls are TRBV7-9 and TRBJ1-2; 9 bases are a match to TRBD1. The CDR3 sequence is 15 residues long. The J segment lost 8 bases and the V segment lost 0 bases, leaving 7 bases of the junction unmatched. The V gene's germline CDR1 is SEHNR and CDR2 FQNEAQ (reference sequence). The CDR3 region is CASSLAGQGLYGYTF. CDR3 coding DNA: TGTGCCAGCAGCTTAGCGGGACAGGGTTTATACGGCTACACCTTC.

CDR3: CASSSVGTGSHEQYF. DNA of the CDR3: TGTGCCAGCAGCTCAGTCGGGACAGGGTCCCACGAGCAGTACTTC. This chain connects TRBV7-2 to TRBJ2-7, with 9 bases aligning to TRBD1. Germline values: CDR1 SGHTA, CDR2 FQGNSA. This CDR3 has 15 amino acids. The ends lost 4 bases at V and 5 bases at J; junction bases unmatched: 9.

This sequence joins TRBV28 and TRBJ2-3; 10 nucleotides align to TRBD2. V gave up 10 bases and J gave up 1 base; unmatched junction bases: 2. CDR1 and CDR2 from the germline V gene are MDHEN and SYDVKM. The CDR3 covers 13 residues. The CDR3 bases are TGTGCCACCCTAGCGGGAGGCACAGATACGCAGTATTTT. It translates to CATLAGGTDTQYF.

V is TRBV7-2 and J is TRBJ1-1; possible D gene TRBD1, 5 bases. CDR1 SGHTA and CDR2 FQGNSA come from the germline V gene. CDR3 length: 15 amino acids. V was clipped by 1 base and J by 3 bases, with 12 bases between them. CDR3 DNA: TGTGCCAGCAGCTTAGTTTTGGGGACGGACACTGAAGCTTTCTTT. It specifies CASSLVLGTDTEAFF.

V gene TRBV18 combines with J gene TRBJ2-5; D is tentatively TRBD1 or TRBD2 (5 bases each). CDR1 is KGHSH and CDR2 is LQKENI in the germline V gene. V lost 6 bases, J lost 2 bases, and 10 bases lay in between. The CDR3 has 13 residues. The CDR3 bases are TGTGCCAGCTCGGGGGACCGGCAAGAGACCCAGTACTTC. Protein sequence: CASSGDRQETQYF.

J is TRBJ2-1 and V is TRBV2; D not resolved. Germline values: CDR1 SNHLY, CDR2 FYNNEI. The CDR3 extends over 11 amino acids. V gave up 4 bases and J gave up 9 bases, with 7 bases separating them. The CDR3 sequence: CASSVVAEQFF. In nucleotides, the CDR3 is TGTGCCAGCAGTGTCGTGGCTGAGCAGTTCTTC.

The V gene is TRBV29-1, the J gene TRBJ2-1; the D gene could be TRBD1 or TRBD2 (5 bases each). Germline V gene data show CDR1 as SQVTM and CDR2 as ANQGSEA. CDR3 length: 10 amino acids. Trimming left V 6 bases short and J 13 bases short, with 13 bases between. The DNA for the CDR3 is TGCAGCGTGCCGGGACCGCCCCAGTTCTTC. It is translated as CSVPGPPQFF.

This chain links TRBV4-2 with TRBJ2-5; 9 bases line up with TRBD1. CDR1 and CDR2 (germline): LGHNA, YNFKEQ. The CDR3 has 16 amino acids. V lost 0 bases to trimming and J lost 5 bases; unmatched junction nucleotides: 7. The CDR3 here is CASSQEGDRGWETQYF. As DNA, the CDR3 is TGTGCCAGCAGCCAAGAAGGAGACAGGGGGTGGGAGACCCAGTACTTC.

The CDR3 region has the DNA TGCGCCAGCAGCCAAGAGGTCGGCAGGAGTTATGAAAAACTGTTTTTT. Translation gives CASSQEVGRSYEKLFF. The chain joins TRBV4-3 to TRBJ1-4; D gene uncertain. The CDR3 loop spans 16 amino acids. V lost 0 bases and J 6 bases, leaving 14 bases between the germline ends. Per the germline V gene, CDR1 is LGHNA and CDR2 is YSLEER.

The gene calls are TRBV12-5 and TRBJ2-6; D gene unclear. The CDR3 covers 19 residues. Trimming took off 6 bases at V and 0 bases at J, with 21 bases between the two ends. Per the germline V gene, CDR1 is LGHNT and CDR2 is FRNRAP. DNA of the CDR3: TGTGCTAGTGGCTCGACCCCCTCAGGAAGGTACTCTGGGGCCAACGTCCTGACTTTC. Encoded protein: CASGSTPSGRYSGANVLTF.